These 22 T cell receptor beta chains were sequenced from one sample in a study of blood T cell repertoires in COVID-19. Data came from immunoSEQ multiplex PCR; TCRdb stores just in-frame clones and leaves some out. The sample lists around 300,000 clones; 83% were seen once. Sequencing input: peripheral blood. Every receptor here comes from a woman in her fifties or sixties who had recovered from COVID-19.

The rearrangement uses TRBV5-3 and TRBJ1-4, with TRBD1 matching 7 bases. TRBV5-3 is an open reading frame whose function is uncertain. The CDR3 sequence is 16 residues long. V shed 5 bases and J 8 bases; nucleotides not matched to a gene: 15. The CDR3 nucleotides read TGTGCCAGAAGTTCCTCCGGGACAGTATTTTTGGAAAAACTGTTTTTT. Translation: CARSSSGTVFLEKLFF.

The V call is TRBV27, the J call TRBJ2-2; D might be TRBD1 (6 bases). Trimming removed 3 bases from V and 3 bases from J, with 8 bases in between. CDR3 length equals 14 residues. The germline CDR1 and CDR2 sequences are MNHEY and SMNVEV (reference sequence). CDR3 sequence reads: CASSFGTYTGELFF. DNA for the CDR3: TGTGCCAGCAGTTTTGGGACATACACCGGGGAGCTGTTTTTT.

This rearrangement joins TRBV3-1 (or the pseudogene TRBV3-2) to TRBJ2-5; 11 bases fit TRBD2. The germline V gene has CDR1 LGHDT and CDR2 YNNKEL (reference sequence). V shed 4 bases, J shed 4 bases, and the junction held 8 bases outside the gene matches. The CDR3 runs to 16 residues. The DNA of the CDR3 is TGTGCCAGCAGCCCCCGAGTAGCGGGGGGGGGAGAGACCCAGTACTTC. It codes for CASSPRVAGGGETQYF.

The chain links TRBV28 to TRBJ1-2; no reliable D call. With 7 bases removed from V and 3 bases from J, the gap between germline ends came to 15 bases. Per the germline V gene, CDR1 is MDHEN and CDR2 is SYDVKM. This CDR3 spans 14 amino acids. The CDR3 spells CASNLAVAHYGYTF. The CDR3 coding sequence is TGTGCCAGCAACCTCGCGGTGGCCCACTATGGCTACACCTTC.

This clone has more than one count but fewer than ten. The V call is TRBV24-1, the J call TRBJ2-1; TRBD1 might be the D (7 bases). The ends were cut back, 3 bases at V and 4 bases at J, with 24 bases in the middle. This CDR3 spans 19 amino acids. CDR1 KGHDR and CDR2 SFDVKD come from the germline V gene. In nucleotides, the CDR3 is TGTGCCACCAGTGATCCCTCGGAGGGGGCCCTAATGGGGTACAATGAGCAGTTCTTC. Translation: CATSDPSEGALMGYNEQFF.

The chain has TRBV5-1 and TRBJ1-2; unclear D gene. Germline lookup yields CDR1 SGHRS and CDR2 YFSETQ. V was cut by 1 base and J by 8 bases, with 12 bases left in between. The CDR3 sequence is 13 residues long. The CDR3 sequence is CASSLNDEGGYTF. CDR3 sequence (DNA): TGCGCCAGCAGCTTGAACGACGAGGGAGGCTACACCTTC.

The V and J genes are TRBV11-2 and TRBJ1-2; 7 nucleotides line up with TRBD1. V gave up 3 bases and J gave up 6 bases; unmatched junction bases: 4. Germline lookup yields CDR1 SGHAT and CDR2 FQNNGV. CDR3 length: 13 residues. This CDR3 reads CASSLTGSDGYTF. The DNA for the CDR3 is TGTGCCAGCAGCTTGACAGGGTCCGATGGCTACACCTTC.

This chain uses TRBV7-2 with TRBJ1-5; D is unclear. The germline CDR1 and CDR2 sequences are SGHTA and FQGNSA. The CDR3 has 14 amino acids. The V gene lost 5 bases and the J gene lost 7 bases, with 15 bases spanning the gap. The CDR3 protein is CASSLRRGWQPQHF. The DNA for the CDR3 is TGTGCCAGCAGCCTTCGGCGGGGATGGCAGCCCCAGCATTTT.

This chain links TRBV10-3 with TRBJ2-1; 7 bases align to TRBD2. There are 14 residues in the CDR3. Germline trimming cut 2 bases from V and 4 bases from J; bases unmatched to any gene: 2. The germline V gene has CDR1 ENHRY and CDR2 SYGVKD. DNA of the CDR3: TGTGCCATCAGTGAGCGGGAGGAATACAATGAGCAGTTCTTC. This sequence encodes CAISEREEYNEQFF.

V and J are TRBV10-3 and TRBJ2-7, with 10 bases fitting TRBD1. Germline values: CDR1 ENHRY, CDR2 SYGVKD. CDR3 length equals 13 residues. Unmatched junction bases numbered 1, after V lost 4 bases and J lost 4 bases. CDR3 coding DNA: TGTGCCATCAGTGGACAGGGGGCATACGAGCAGTACTTC. It translates to CAISGQGAYEQYF.

The table lists this clone with a few counts. The chain couples TRBV5-6 to TRBJ2-1, with 9 bases identical to TRBD1. This CDR3 has 15 amino acids. CDR1 is SGHDT and CDR2 is YYEEEE in the germline V gene. V gave up 4 bases and J gave up 4 bases; unmatched junction bases: 6. CDR3 DNA sequence: TGTGCCAGCAGCCCGGGACAGGGTTCTTACAATGAGCAGTTCTTC. This encodes CASSPGQGSYNEQFF.

This clone was counted a few times. This rearrangement joins TRBV7-9 to TRBJ2-3; 8 bases agree with TRBD2. The CDR3 extends over 16 amino acids. Germline V gene data show CDR1 as SEHNR and CDR2 as FQNEAQ (reference sequence). V lost 5 bases to trimming and J lost 2 bases; unmatched junction nucleotides: 9. CDR3 sequence (DNA): TGTGCCAGCAGCCCGAGTCGGCGGGGGGACACAGATACGCAGTATTTT. It translates to CASSPSRRGDTDTQYF.

The gene calls are TRBV28 and TRBJ2-5; tentative D call: TRBD2 (5 bases). The CDR3 contains 14 residues. The V and J ends lost 6 bases and 3 bases respectively, with 14 bases between them. CDR1 and CDR2 (germline): MDHEN, SYDVKM. The CDR3 nucleotides read TGTGCCAGCAGCCTCCTGGGGAGTGAAGAGACCCAGTACTTC. It yields the protein CASSLLGSEETQYF.

Only a few counts were recorded for this clone. This chain joins TRBV7-8 and TRBJ2-7; the match to TRBD1 covers 9 bases. The CDR3 length is 16 residues. Trimming took 4 bases from V and 3 from J; bases not matched to a gene: 10. Germline CDR1 SGHVS, CDR2 FQNEAQ. CDR3 amino acids: CASSSPSGTGIYEQYF. The CDR3 bases are TGTGCCAGCAGCTCACCTTCCGGGACAGGGATCTACGAGCAGTACTTC.

This chain connects TRBV18 to TRBJ1-1; D might be TRBD1 (6 bases). The CDR3 has 12 amino acids. Trimming took off 8 bases at V and 4 bases at J, with 11 bases between the two ends. Germline V gives CDR1 KGHSH, CDR2 LQKENI. CDR3 DNA: TGTGCCAGCGGGCAGGGGAGCACTGAAGCTTTCTTT. Translated: CASGQGSTEAFF.

CDR3 sequence (DNA): TGTGCCAGCAGCTTAGACGGAAGGGGGTATGGCTACACCTTC. Translation: CASSLDGRGYGYTF. The chain joins TRBV7-2 to TRBJ1-2, with D possibly being TRBD1 (6 bases). CDR3 length: 14 amino acids. Germline V CDR1 and CDR2: SGHTA, FQGNSA. V lost 1 base and J lost 5, with 11 bases in between.

The chain recombines TRBV7-3 with TRBJ1-1; D not resolved. V lost 4 bases and J lost 1, with 7 bases in between. This CDR3 spans 13 amino acids. Germline lookup yields CDR1 SGHTA and CDR2 FQGTGA. The CDR3 reads CASSSQENTEAFF. For the CDR3, the DNA is TGTGCCAGCAGCTCGCAGGAGAACACTGAAGCTTTCTTT.

The chain recombines TRBV9 with TRBJ1-2, with 7 positions matching TRBD1. This CDR3 spans 14 amino acids. V was pared by 4 bases and J by 6 bases, with 9 bases of the junction left unmatched. In germline, CDR1 is SGDLS, CDR2 YYNGEE. The chain's CDR3 is CASSIAGGQDGYTF. CDR3 coding DNA: TGTGCCAGCAGCATCGCAGGGGGGCAGGATGGCTACACCTTC.

V is TRBV5-8 and J is TRBJ1-2; TRBD1 matches at 7 bases. The V and J ends lost 7 bases and 5 bases, in that order; junction bases with no gene match: 11. The length of the CDR3 is 14 residues. Germline CDR1 SGHTS, CDR2 YDEGEE. The CDR3 region has the DNA TGTGCCAGCGGGAGCCCGACAGGGATATATGGCTACACCTTC. This encodes CASGSPTGIYGYTF.

This CDR3 is CASSPWDSDRSYNEQFF. Here the CDR3 DNA reads TGTGCCAGCTCACCATGGGACAGCGACCGGTCCTACAATGAGCAGTTCTTC. The chain couples TRBV18 to TRBJ2-1; 7 nucleotides match TRBD1. Germline V CDR1 and CDR2: KGHSH, LQKENI. J lost 1 base, V lost 2 bases, and 8 bases had no gene match. This CDR3 has 17 amino acids.

The chain employs TRBV28 and TRBJ2-2, with D possibly matching TRBD2 (5 bases). The ends were cut back, 6 bases at V and 6 bases at J, with 14 bases in the middle. This CDR3 spans 14 amino acids. Germline V gene lookup returns CDR1 MDHEN and CDR2 SYDVKM. This CDR3 reads CASRGAGGAGELFF. As DNA, the CDR3 is TGTGCCAGCAGGGGTGCGGGTGGGGCCGGGGAGCTGTTTTTT.

This rearrangement joins TRBV7-6 to TRBJ2-3; 7 bases agree with TRBD1. CDR1 and CDR2 from the germline V gene are SGHVS and FNYEAQ. The CDR3 covers 15 residues. V shed 4 bases, J shed 6 bases, and the junction held 10 bases outside the gene matches. CDR3 sequence: CASSSTGTETDTQYF. The CDR3 nucleotides are TGTGCCAGCAGCTCTACCGGGACAGAGACCGATACGCAGTATTTT.